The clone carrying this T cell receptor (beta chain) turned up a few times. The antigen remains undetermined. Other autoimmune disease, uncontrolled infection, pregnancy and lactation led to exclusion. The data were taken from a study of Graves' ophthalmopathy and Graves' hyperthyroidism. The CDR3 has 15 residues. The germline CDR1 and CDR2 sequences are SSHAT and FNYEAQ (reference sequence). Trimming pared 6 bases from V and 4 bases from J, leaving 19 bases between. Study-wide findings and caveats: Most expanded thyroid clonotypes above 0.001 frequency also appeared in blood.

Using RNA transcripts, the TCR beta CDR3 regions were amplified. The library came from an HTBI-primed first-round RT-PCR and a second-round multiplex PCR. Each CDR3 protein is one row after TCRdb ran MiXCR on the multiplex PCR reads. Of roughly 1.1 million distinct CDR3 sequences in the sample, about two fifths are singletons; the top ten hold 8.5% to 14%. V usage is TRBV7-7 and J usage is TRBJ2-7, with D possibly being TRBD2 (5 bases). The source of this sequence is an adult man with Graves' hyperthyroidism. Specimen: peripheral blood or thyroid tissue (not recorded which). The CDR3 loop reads CASSYSGRRSYEQYF. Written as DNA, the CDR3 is TGTGCCAGCAGTTATTCTGGACGGAGGTCATACGAGCAGTACTTC.